This T cell receptor (beta chain) was retrieved from a study of blood T cell repertoires in COVID-19. The J segment lost 6 bases and the V segment lost 0 bases, leaving 13 bases of the junction unmatched. Germline loops: CDR1 SGHDN, CDR2 FVKESK. The CDR3 is 20 residues long. Some clones are missing from TCRdb's copy, which holds only in-frame ones; the method was immunoSEQ multiplex PCR. The table has 160,000 or so clones, less than 90% seen once. The chain is built from TRBV14 and TRBJ2-1; 14 bases map to TRBD2. Sequencing was performed on peripheral blood. The sequence came from a woman in her 70s with acute or convalescent COVID-19. The CDR3 coding sequence is TGTGCCAGCAGCCAAGAGGAAATTCATGCGGGACTAGCGGGGGCCAATGAGCAGTTCTTC. Amino acid sequence: CASSQEEIHAGLAGANEQFF.